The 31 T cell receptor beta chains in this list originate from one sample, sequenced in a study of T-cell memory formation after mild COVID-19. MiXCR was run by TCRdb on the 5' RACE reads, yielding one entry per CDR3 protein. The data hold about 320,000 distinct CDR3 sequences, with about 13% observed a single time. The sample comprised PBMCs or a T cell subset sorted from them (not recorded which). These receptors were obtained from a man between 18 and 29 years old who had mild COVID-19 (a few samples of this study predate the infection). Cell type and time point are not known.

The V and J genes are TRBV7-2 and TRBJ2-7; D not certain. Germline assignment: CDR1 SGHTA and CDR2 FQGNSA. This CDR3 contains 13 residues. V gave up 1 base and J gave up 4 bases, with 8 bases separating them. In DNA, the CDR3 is TGTGCCAGCAGCTTAGGGGCTGAATACGAGCAGTACGTC. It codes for CASSLGAEYEQYV.

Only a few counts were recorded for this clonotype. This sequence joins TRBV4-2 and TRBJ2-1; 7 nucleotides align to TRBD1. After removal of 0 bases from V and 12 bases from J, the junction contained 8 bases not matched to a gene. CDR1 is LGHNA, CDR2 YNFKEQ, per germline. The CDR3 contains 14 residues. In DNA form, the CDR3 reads TGTGCCAGCAGCCAAGATCCAGGGGGTCTGGGGCAGTTCTTC. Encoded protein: CASSQDPGGLGQFF.

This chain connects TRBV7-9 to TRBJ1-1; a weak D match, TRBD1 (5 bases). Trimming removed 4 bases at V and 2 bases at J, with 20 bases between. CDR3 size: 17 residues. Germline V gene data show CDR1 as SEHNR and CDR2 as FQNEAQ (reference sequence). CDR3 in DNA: TGTGCCAGCAGCTCTCGACTGGGGAGGCAGGGAAACACTGAAGCTTTCTTT. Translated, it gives CASSSRLGRQGNTEAFF. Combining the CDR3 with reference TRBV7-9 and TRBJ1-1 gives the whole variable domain DTGVSQNPRHKITKRGQNVTFRCDPISEHNRLYWYRQTLGQGPEFLTYFQNEAQLEKSRLLSDRFSAERPKGSFSTLEIQRTEQGDSAMYLCASSSRLGRQGNTEAFFGQGTRLTVV.

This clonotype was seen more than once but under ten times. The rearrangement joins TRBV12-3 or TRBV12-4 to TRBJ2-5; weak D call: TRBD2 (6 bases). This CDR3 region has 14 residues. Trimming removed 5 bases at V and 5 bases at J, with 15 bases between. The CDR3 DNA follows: TGTGCCAGCAGTCCCCCCACGGGGGTCGAGACCCAGTACTTC. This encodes CASSPPTGVETQYF.

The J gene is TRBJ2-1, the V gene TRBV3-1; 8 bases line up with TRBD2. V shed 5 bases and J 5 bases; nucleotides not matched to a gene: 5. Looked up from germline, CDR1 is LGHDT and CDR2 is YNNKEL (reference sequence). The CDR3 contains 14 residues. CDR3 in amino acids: CASSLSGSNNEQFF. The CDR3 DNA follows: TGTGCCAGCAGCTTAAGCGGGAGTAACAATGAGCAGTTCTTC.

The CDR3 spells CASSPTQGLKYGELFF. The DNA for the CDR3 is TGTGCCAGCAGCCCCACCCAAGGACTAAAGTACGGGGAGCTGTTTTTT. The rearrangement links TRBV9 to TRBJ2-2; a weak D match, TRBD2 (6 bases). Germline CDR1 SGDLS, CDR2 YYNGEE. The CDR3 totals 16 residues. V was cut by 4 bases and J by 7 bases, with 20 bases left in between. The variable domain in full, with the rest retrieved from reference TRBV9 and TRBJ2-2, is DSGVTQTPKHLITATGQRVTLRCSPRSGDLSVYWYQQSLDQGLQFLIQYYNGEERAKGNILERFSAQQFPDLHSELNLSSLELGDSALYFCASSPTQGLKYGELFFGEGSRLTVL.

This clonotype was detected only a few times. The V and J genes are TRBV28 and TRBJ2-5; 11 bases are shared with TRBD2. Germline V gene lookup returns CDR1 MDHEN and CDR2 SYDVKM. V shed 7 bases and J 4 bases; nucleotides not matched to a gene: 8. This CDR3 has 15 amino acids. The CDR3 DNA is TGTGCCAGCACCTTGACTAGCGGGGTACGAGAGACCCAGTACTTC. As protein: CASTLTSGVRETQYF.

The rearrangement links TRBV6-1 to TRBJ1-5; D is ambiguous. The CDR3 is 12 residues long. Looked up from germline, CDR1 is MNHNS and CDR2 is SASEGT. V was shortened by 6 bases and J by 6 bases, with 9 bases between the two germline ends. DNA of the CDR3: TGTGCCAGCAGGGGGTGGGCTCAGCCCCAGCATTTT. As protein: CASRGWAQPQHF.

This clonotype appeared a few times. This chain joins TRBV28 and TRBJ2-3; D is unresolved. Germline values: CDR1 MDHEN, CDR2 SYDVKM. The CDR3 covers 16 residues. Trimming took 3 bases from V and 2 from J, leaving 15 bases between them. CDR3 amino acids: CASSFRRYRDTDTQYF. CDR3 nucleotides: TGTGCCAGCAGTTTCCGCAGGTACAGAGACACAGATACGCAGTATTTT.

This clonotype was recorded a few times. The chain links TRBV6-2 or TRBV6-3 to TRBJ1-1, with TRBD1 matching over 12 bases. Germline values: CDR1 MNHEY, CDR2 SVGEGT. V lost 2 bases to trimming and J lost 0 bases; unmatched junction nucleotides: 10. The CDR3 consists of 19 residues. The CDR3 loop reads CASSYESGTGGSLNTEAFF. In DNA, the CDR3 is TGTGCCAGCAGTTACGAATCCGGGACAGGGGGCAGCTTGAACACTGAAGCTTTCTTT.

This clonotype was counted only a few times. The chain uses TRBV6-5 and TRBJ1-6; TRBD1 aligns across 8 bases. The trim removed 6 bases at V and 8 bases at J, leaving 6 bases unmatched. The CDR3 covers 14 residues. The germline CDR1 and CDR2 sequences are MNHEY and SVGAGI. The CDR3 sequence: CASRATGEDSPLHF. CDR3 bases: TGTGCCAGCAGGGCGACAGGGGAGGATTCACCCCTCCACTTT.

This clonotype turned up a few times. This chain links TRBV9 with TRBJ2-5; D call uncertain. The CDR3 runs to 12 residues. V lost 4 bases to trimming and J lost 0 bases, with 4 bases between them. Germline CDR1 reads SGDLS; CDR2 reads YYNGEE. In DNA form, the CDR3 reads TGTGCCAGCAGCCCACACCAAGAGACCCAGTACTTC. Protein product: CASSPHQETQYF.

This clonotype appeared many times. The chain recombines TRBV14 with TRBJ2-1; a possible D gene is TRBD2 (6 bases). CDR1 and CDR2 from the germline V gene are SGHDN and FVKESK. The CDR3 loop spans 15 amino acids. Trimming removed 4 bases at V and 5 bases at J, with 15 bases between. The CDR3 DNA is TGTGCCAGCAGCCCCACTGGGACTTCCCACAATGAGCAGTTCTTC. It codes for CASSPTGTSHNEQFF.

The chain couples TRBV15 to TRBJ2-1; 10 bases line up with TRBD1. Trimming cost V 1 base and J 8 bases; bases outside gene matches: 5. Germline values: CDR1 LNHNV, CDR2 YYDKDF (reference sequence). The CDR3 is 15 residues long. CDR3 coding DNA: TGTGCCACCAGCAGAGTGGGACAGGGGAACCATGAGCAGTTCTTC. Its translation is CATSRVGQGNHEQFF.

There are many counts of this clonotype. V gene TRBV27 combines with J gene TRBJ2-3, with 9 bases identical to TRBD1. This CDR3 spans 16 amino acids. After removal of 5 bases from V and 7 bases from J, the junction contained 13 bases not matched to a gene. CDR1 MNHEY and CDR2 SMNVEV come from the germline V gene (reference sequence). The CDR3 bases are TGTGCCAGCAGTAAAGCGGGACAGGGACGTCAATATACGCAGTATTTT. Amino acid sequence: CASSKAGQGRQYTQYF.

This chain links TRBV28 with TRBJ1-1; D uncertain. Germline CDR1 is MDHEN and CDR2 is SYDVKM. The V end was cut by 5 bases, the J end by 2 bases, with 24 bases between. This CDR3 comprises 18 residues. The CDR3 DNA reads TGTGCCAGCAGTCCTCCAAAAGTAGGGAGAAAGATTAACACTGAAGCTTTCTTT. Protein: CASSPPKVGRKINTEAFF.

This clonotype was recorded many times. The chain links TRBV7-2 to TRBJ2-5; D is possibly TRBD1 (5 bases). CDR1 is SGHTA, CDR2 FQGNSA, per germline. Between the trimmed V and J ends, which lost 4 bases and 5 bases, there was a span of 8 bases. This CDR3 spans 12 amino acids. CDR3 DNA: TGTGCCAGCAGCTCGACAGTGGAGACCCAGTACTTC. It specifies CASSSTVETQYF.

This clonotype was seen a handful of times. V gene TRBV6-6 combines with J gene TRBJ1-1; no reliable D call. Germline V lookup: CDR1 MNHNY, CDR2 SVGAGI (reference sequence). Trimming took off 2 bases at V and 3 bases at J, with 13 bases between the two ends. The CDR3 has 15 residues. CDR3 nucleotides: TGTGCCAGCAGTTACCGCATAATCGGGGACACTGAAGCTTTCTTT. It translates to CASSYRIIGDTEAFF.

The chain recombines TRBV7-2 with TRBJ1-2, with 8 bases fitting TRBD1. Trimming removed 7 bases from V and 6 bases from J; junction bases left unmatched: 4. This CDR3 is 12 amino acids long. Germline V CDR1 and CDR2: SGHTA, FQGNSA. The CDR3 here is CASNDRGNGYTF. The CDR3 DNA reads TGTGCCAGCAACGACAGGGGCAATGGCTACACCTTC.

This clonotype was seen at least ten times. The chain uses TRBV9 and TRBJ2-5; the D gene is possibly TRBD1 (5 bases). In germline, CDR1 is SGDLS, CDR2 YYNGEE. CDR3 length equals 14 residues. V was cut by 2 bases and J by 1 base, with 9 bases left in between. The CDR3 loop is CASSVQGFQETQYF. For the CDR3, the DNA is TGTGCCAGCAGCGTTCAGGGCTTCCAAGAGACCCAGTACTTC.

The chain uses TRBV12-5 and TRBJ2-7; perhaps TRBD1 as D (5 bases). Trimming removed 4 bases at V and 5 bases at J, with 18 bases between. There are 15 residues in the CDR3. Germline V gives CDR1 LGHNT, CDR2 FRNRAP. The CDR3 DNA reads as TGTGCTAGTGGTTCTAACAGAGAATTACAGGACGAGCAGTACGTC. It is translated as CASGSNRELQDEQYV.

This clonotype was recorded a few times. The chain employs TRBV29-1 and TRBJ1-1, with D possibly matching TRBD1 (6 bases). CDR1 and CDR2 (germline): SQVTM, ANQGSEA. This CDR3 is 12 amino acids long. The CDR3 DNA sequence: TGCAGAGAAGGGGGGACGAACACTGAAGCTTTCTTT. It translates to CREGGTNTEAFF.

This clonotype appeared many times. The CDR3 spells CASSLQTGPNSPLHF. In DNA form, the CDR3 reads TGTGCCAGCAGTCTTCAGACAGGGCCGAATTCACCCCTCCACTTT. The chain links TRBV12-3 or TRBV12-4 to TRBJ1-6; 7 nucleotides line up with TRBD1. J gave up 7 bases and V 5 bases, and 8 bases lay outside the gene matches. The CDR3 has 15 amino acids.

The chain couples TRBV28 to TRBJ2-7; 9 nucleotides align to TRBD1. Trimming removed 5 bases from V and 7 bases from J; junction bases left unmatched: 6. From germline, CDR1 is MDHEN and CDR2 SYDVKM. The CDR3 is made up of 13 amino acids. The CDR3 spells CASSPRTGEEQYV. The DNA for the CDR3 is TGTGCCAGCAGTCCTCGGACAGGGGAAGAGCAGTACGTC.

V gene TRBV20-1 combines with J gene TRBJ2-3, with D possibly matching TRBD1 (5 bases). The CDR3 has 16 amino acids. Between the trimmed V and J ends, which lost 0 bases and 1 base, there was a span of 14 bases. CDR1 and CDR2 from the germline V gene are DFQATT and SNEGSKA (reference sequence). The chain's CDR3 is CSAREQSGLGTDTQYF. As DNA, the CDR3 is TGCAGTGCTAGAGAACAATCAGGGTTGGGCACAGATACGCAGTATTTT.

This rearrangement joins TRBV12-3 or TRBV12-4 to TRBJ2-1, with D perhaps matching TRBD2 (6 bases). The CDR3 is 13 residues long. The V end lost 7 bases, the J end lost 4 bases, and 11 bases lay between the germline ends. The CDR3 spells CASKEGDYNEQFF. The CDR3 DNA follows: TGTGCCAGCAAGGAGGGAGATTACAATGAGCAGTTCTTC.

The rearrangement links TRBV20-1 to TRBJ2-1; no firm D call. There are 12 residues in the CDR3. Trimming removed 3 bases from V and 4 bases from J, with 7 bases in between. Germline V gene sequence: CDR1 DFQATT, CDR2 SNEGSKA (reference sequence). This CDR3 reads CSASDTYNEQFF. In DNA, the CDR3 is TGCAGTGCTAGTGACACATACAATGAGCAGTTCTTC.

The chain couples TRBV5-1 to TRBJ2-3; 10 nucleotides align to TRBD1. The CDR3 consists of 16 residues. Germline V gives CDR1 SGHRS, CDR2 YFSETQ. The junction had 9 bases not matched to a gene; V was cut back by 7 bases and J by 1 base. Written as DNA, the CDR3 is TGCGCCAGCGGGACAGGGGTCCGAACTGGCACAGATACGCAGTATTTT. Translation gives CASGTGVRTGTDTQYF.

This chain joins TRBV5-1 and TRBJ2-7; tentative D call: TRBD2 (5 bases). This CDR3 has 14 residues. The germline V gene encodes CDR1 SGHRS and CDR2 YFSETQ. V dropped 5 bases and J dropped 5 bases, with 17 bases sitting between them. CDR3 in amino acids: CASSFSGKPHEQYF. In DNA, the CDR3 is TGCGCCAGCAGTTTCTCCGGGAAGCCCCACGAGCAGTACTTC.

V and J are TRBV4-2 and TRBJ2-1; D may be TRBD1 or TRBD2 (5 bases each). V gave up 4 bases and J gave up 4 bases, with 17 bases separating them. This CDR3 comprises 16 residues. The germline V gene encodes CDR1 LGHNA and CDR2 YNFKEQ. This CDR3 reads CASSPELRGRYNEQFF. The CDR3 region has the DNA TGTGCCAGCAGCCCCGAACTCCGGGGACGGTACAATGAGCAGTTCTTC.

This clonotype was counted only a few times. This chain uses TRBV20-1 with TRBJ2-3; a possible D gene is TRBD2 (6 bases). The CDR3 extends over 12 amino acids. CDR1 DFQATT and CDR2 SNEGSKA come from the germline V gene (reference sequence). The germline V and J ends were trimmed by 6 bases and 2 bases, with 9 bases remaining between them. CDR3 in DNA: TGCAGTGCGTCGGGGGACACAGATACGCAGTATTTT. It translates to CSASGDTDTQYF.